This T cell receptor (beta chain) is from a study of cytomegalovirus exposure and HLA in healthy donors. CDR1 and CDR2 from the germline V gene are SGHAT and FQNNGV. The CDR3 totals 16 residues. V shed 1 base, J shed 4 bases, and the junction held 8 bases outside the gene matches. It was with 60 Vbeta and 13 Jbeta primers that the PCR ran. Profiled with immunoSEQ multiplex PCR; TCRdb holds only in-frame clones, not every one. The top ten hold 5.3% of the sample, which has around 130,000 clones, just under 80% seen once. The TCR was taken from a young man in good health and CMV-seronegative. Sequencing was done on a sample of PBMCs. V usage is TRBV11-2 and J usage is TRBJ2-5; 8 bases map to TRBD1. The CDR3 spells CASSLAAGGAGETQYF. In nucleotides, the CDR3 is TGTGCCAGCAGCTTAGCGGCAGGGGGCGCGGGAGAGACCCAGTACTTC. Supplemented by reference TRBV11-2 and TRBJ2-5, the full variable domain reads EAGVAQSPRYKIIEKRQSVAFWCNPISGHATLYWYQQILGQGPKLLIQFQNNGVVDDSQLPKDRFSAERLKGVDSTLKIQPAKLEDSAVYLCASSLAAGGAGETQYFGPGTRLLVL.